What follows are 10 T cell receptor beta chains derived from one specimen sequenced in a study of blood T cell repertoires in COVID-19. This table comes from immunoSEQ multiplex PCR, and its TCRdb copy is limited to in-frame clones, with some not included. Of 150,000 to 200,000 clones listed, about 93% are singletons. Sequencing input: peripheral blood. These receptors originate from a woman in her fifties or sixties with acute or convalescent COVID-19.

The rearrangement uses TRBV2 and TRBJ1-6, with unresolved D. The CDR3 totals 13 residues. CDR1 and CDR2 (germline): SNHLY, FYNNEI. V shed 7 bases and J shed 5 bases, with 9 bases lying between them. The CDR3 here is CASTGYDNSPLHF. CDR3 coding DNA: TGTGCCAGCACGGGGTATGATAATTCACCCCTCCACTTT.

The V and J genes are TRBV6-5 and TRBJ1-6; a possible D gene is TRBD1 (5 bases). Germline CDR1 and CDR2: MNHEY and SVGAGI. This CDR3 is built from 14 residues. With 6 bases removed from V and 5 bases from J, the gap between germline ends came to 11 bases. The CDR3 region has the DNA TGTGCCAGCAGGACGACAGTTGATAATTCACCCCTCCACTTT. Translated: CASRTTVDNSPLHF.

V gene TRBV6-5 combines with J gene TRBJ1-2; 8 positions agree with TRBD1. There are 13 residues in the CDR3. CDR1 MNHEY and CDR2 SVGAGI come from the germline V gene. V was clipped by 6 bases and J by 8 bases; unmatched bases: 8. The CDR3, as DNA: TGTGCCAGCAGACTAGGACAGGGTGAAGGCTACACCTTC. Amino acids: CASRLGQGEGYTF.

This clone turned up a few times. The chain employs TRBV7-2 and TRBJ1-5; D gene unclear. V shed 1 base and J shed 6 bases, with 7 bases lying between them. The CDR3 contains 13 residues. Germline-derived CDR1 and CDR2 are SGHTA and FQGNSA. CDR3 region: CASSLDGGQPQHF. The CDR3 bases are TGTGCCAGCAGCTTAGACGGTGGTCAGCCCCAGCATTTT.

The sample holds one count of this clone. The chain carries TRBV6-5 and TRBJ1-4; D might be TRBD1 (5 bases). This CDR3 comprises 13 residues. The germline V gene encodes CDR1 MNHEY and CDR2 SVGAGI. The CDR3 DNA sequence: TGTGCGGTCGGGGGGGCAACTAATGAAAAACTGTTTTTT. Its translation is CAVGGATNEKLFF.

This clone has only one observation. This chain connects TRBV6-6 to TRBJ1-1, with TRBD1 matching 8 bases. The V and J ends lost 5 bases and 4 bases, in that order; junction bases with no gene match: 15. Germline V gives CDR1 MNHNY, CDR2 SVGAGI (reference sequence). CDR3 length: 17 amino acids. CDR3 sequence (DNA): TGTGCCAGCAGTCCATTGATGTCAGGGGGCTTGGGCACTGAAGCTTTCTTT. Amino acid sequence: CASSPLMSGGLGTEAFF.

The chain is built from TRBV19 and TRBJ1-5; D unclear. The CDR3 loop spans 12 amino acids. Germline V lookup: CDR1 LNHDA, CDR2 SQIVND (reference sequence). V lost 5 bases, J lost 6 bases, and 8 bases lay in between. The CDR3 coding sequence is TGTGCCAGTAGTTTTTGGAGTCAGCCCCAGCATTTT. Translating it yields CASSFWSQPQHF.

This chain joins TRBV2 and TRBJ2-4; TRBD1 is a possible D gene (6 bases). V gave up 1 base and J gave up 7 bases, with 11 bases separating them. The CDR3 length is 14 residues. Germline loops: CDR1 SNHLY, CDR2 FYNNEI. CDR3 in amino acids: CASSEDWQGNIQYF. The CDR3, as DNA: TGTGCCAGCAGTGAAGATTGGCAGGGGAACATTCAGTACTTC.

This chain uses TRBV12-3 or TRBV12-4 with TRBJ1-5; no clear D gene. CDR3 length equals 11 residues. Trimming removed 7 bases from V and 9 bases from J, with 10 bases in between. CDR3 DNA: TGTGCCAGCACTAACGCTGGGCCCCAGCATTTT. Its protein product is CASTNAGPQHF.

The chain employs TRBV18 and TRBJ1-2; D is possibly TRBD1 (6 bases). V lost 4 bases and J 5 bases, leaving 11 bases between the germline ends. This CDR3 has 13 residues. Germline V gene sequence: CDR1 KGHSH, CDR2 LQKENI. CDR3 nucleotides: TGTGCCAGCTCACATGGGGGCGAGTATGGCTACACCTTC. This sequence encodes CASSHGGEYGYTF.